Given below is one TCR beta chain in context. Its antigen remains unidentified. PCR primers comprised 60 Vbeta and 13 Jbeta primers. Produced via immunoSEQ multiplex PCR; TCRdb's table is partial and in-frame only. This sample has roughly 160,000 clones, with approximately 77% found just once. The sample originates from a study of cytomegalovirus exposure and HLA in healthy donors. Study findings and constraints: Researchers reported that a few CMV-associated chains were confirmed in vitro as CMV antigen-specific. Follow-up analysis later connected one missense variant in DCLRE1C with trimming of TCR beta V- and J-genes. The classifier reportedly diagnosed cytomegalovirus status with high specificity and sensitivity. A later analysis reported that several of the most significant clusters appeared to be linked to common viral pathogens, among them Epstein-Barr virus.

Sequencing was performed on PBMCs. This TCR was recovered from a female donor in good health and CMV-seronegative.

The CDR3 nucleotides read TGTGCCAGCAGCTTAGGCAGCGGGGGAGCCAATGAGCAGTTCTTC. It translates to CASSLGSGGANEQFF. The chain uses TRBV7-2 and TRBJ2-1; 8 bases match TRBD2. V shed 1 base and J 6 bases; nucleotides not matched to a gene: 5. The V gene's germline CDR1 is SGHTA and CDR2 FQGNSA. The length of the CDR3 is 15 residues. The whole variable domain, filled in from reference TRBV7-2 and TRBJ2-1, reads GAGVSQSPSNKVTEKGKDVELRCDPISGHTALYWYRQSLGQGLEFLIYFQGNSAPDKSGLPSDRFSAERTGGSVSTLTIQRTQQEDSAVYLCASSLGSGGANEQFFGPGTRLTVL.